One sample yielded the 10 T cell receptor beta chains listed below, sequenced in a study of T cells in Graves' hyperthyroidism and ophthalmopathy. TCR beta CDR3 sequences were amplified from RNA transcripts. The TCR CDR3 was amplified in a first-round RT-PCR using the HTBI primer set. Using its own MiXCR run on the multiplex PCR reads, TCRdb lists one record per CDR3 protein. The table records approximately 220,000 distinct CDR3 sequences, approximately 16% of them present only once. Sample: blood. The receptors derive from a man aged 40-50 years with Graves' hyperthyroidism.

This clonotype appeared many times. The chain joins TRBV5-1 to TRBJ2-3; TRBD2 matches 11 bases. V dropped 6 bases and J dropped 0; count of bases not matched to a gene: 3. This CDR3 region has 15 residues. Germline V gene lookup returns CDR1 SGHRS and CDR2 YFSETQ. CDR3 bases: TGCGCCAGCACCTGGACTAGCGGGAGCACAGATACGCAGTATTTT. Its protein product is CASTWTSGSTDTQYF.

This clonotype was observed many times. The rearrangement links TRBV18 to TRBJ2-7; the match to TRBD1 covers 7 bases. The CDR3 has 15 residues. Germline CDR1 is KGHSH and CDR2 is LQKENI. With V trimmed by 4 bases and J by 0 bases, 6 bases remained unmatched. The CDR3 bases are TGTGCCAGCTCACGCGGACAGGCAAGCTCCTACGAGCAGTACTTC. Translating it yields CASSRGQASSYEQYF.

This clonotype was seen only a few times. This chain links TRBV7-9 with TRBJ1-4; the match to TRBD1 covers 9 bases. Germline CDR1 and CDR2: SEHNR and FQNEAQ (reference sequence). Trimming took 5 bases from V and 6 from J; bases not matched to a gene: 7. There are 15 residues in the CDR3. The CDR3 sequence is CASSPRTGAYEKLFF. CDR3 nucleotide sequence: TGTGCCAGCAGCCCGAGGACAGGGGCGTATGAAAAACTGTTTTTT.

The chain is built from TRBV10-3 and TRBJ2-2; TRBD1 matches 7 bases. The CDR3 is 16 amino acids. V lost 3 bases and J lost 7; bases outside the gene matches: 11. From germline, CDR1 is ENHRY and CDR2 SYGVKD. CDR3 coding DNA: TGTGCCATCAGTGATGGGGCAGGGGGATCCGTCGGGGAGCTGTTTTTT. This gives the protein CAISDGAGGSVGELFF.

This clonotype was seen a handful of times. This chain uses TRBV13 with TRBJ2-1; 8 bases are a match to TRBD2. V shed 5 bases and J 7 bases; nucleotides not matched to a gene: 7. There are 14 residues in the CDR3. Per germline, CDR1 PRHDT and CDR2 FYEKMQ (reference sequence). The CDR3 spells CASSMNGGGNEQFF. CDR3 coding DNA: TGTGCCAGCAGCATGAACGGGGGGGGAAATGAGCAGTTCTTC.

Details on this clonotype: It may be a read error: a sequence one base away is much more abundant. The chain recombines TRBV24-1 with TRBJ1-1, with D perhaps TRBD1 (5 bases). Germline CDR1 and CDR2: KGHDR and SFDVKD. The CDR3 is 14 amino acids. The V end was cut by 5 bases, the J end by 1 base, with 10 bases between. CDR3 bases: TGTGCCACCAGTGGCTCCACAGGGAACACTGAAGCTTTCTTT. It yields the protein CATSGSTGNTEAFF.

V usage is TRBV6-1 and J usage is TRBJ2-1, with 7 bases matching TRBD2. This CDR3 is 16 amino acids long. Trimming cost V 3 bases and J 4 bases; bases outside gene matches: 9. Germline CDR1 reads MNHNS; CDR2 reads SASEGT. CDR3 region: CASSDRASGTYNEQFF. In DNA, the CDR3 is TGTGCCAGCAGTGACAGGGCTAGCGGTACTTACAATGAGCAGTTCTTC.

This chain uses TRBV5-1 with TRBJ1-3, with 7 nucleotides matching TRBD1. Germline values: CDR1 SGHRS, CDR2 YFSETQ. The CDR3 has 16 residues. V lost 4 bases and J lost 2; bases outside the gene matches: 9. The CDR3 sequence is CASSPGTVSAGNTIYF. The CDR3 DNA reads as TGCGCCAGCAGCCCGGGGACAGTCTCAGCTGGAAACACCATATATTTT. Combining the CDR3 with reference TRBV5-1 and TRBJ1-3 gives the whole variable domain KAGVTQTPRYLIKTRGQQVTLSCSPISGHRSVSWYQQTPGQGLQFLFEYFSETQRNKGNFPGRFSGRQFSNSRSEMNVSTLELGDSALYLCASSPGTVSAGNTIYFGEGSWLTVV.

A word on this clonotype: A much larger clone lies a single base off, so this may be a read error. The CDR3 sequence is CASSLTRAGSYGYAF. The DNA of the CDR3 is TGTGCCAGCAGCCTCACCAGGGCAGGGAGCTATGGCTACGCCTTC. This chain links TRBV3-2 with TRBJ1-2; TRBD1 was called by the table and not checked on the DNA. TRBV3-2 is a pseudogene segment. The CDR3 consists of 15 residues.

This clonotype came up many times. The chain has TRBV5-1 and TRBJ1-1; D remains unclear. CDR3 length: 13 amino acids. Germline V gives CDR1 SGHRS, CDR2 YFSETQ. V shed 0 bases and J shed 1 base, with 4 bases lying between them. CDR3 nucleotides: TGCGCCAGCAGCTTGGCTGAGAACACTGAAGCTTTCTTT. This codes for CASSLAENTEAFF. The variable domain in full, with the rest retrieved from reference TRBV5-1 and TRBJ1-1, is KAGVTQTPRYLIKTRGQQVTLSCSPISGHRSVSWYQQTPGQGLQFLFEYFSETQRNKGNFPGRFSGRQFSNSRSEMNVSTLELGDSALYLCASSLAENTEAFFGQGTRLTVV.